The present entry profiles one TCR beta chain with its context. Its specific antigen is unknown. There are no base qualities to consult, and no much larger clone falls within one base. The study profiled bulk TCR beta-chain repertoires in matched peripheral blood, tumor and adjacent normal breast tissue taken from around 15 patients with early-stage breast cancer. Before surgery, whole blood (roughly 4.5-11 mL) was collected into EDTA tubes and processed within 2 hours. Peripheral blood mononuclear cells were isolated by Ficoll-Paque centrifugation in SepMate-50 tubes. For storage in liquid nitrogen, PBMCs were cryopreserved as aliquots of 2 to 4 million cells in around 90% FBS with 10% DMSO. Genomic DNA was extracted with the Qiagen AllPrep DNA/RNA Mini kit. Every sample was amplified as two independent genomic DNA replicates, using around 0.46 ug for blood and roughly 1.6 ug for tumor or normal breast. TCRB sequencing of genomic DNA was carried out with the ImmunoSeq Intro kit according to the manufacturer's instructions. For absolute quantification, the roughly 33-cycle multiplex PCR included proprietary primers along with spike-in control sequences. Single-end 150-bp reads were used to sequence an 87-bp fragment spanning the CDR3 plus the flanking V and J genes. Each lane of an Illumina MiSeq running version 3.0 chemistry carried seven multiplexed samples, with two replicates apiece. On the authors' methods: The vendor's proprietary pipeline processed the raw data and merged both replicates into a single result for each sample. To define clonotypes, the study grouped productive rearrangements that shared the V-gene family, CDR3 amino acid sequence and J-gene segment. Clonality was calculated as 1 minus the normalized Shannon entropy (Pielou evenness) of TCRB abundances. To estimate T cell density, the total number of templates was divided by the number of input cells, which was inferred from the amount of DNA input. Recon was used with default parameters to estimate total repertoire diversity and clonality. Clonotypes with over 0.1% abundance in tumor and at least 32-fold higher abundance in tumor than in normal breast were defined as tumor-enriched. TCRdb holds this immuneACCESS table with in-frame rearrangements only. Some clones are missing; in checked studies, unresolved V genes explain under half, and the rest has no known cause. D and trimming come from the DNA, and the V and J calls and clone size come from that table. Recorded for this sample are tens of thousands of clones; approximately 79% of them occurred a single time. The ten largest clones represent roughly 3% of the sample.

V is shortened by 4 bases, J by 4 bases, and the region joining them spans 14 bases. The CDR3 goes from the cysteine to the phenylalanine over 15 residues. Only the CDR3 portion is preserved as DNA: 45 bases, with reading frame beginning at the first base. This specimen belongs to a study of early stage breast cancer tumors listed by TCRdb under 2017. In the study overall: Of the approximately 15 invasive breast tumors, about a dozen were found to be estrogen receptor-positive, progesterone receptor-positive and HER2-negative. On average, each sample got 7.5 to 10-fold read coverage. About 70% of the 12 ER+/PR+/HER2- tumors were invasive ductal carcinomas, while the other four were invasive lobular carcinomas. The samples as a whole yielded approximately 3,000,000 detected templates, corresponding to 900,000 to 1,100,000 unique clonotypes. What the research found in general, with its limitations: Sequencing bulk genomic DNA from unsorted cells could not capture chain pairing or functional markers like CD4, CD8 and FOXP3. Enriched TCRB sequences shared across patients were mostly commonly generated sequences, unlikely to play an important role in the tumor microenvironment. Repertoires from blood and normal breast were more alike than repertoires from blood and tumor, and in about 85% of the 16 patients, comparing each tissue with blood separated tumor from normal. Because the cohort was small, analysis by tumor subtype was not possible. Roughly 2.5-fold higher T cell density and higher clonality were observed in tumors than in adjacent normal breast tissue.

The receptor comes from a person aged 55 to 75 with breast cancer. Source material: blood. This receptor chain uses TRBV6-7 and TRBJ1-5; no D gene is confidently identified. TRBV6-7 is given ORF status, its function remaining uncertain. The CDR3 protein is CASSLYRVLNQPQHF. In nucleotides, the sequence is TGTGCCAGCAGTTTATACCGGGTCCTAAATCAGCCCCAGCATTTT.